In this sample, the clone carrying this T cell receptor beta chain turned up many times. The V gene lost 5 bases and the J gene lost 3 bases, with 14 bases spanning the gap. The CDR3 runs 14 residues. Germline V gives CDR1 MNHNS, CDR2 SASEGT. What was amplified from RNA transcripts were TCR beta CDR3 regions. Using the HTBI primer set, a first-round RT-PCR was run on the TCR CDR3. TCRdb called the multiplex PCR reads again in MiXCR, with one record for every CDR3 protein. Of hundreds of thousands of distinct CDR3 sequences in the sample, roughly 14% were seen once. This specimen belongs to a study of T cells in Graves' hyperthyroidism and ophthalmopathy.

The TCR sequence derives from a woman in her thirties or forties with Graves' ophthalmopathy. Source material: blood. The genes are TRBV6-1 and TRBJ2-7; D is ambiguous. The CDR3 sequence: CASSSASTLYEQYF. The CDR3 DNA is TGTGCCAGCAGTAGCGCGAGCACCCTCTACGAGCAGTACTTC.